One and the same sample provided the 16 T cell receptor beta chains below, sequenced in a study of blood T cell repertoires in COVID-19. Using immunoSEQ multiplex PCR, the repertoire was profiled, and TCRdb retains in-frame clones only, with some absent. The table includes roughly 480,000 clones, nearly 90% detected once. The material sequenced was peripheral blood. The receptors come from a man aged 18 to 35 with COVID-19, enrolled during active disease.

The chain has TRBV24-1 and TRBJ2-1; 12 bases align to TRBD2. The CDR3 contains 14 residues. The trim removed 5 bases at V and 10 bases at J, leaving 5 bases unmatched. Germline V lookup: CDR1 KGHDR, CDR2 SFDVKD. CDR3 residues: CATSALAGGAEQFF. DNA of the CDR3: TGTGCCACCAGTGCACTAGCGGGAGGAGCCGAGCAGTTCTTC.

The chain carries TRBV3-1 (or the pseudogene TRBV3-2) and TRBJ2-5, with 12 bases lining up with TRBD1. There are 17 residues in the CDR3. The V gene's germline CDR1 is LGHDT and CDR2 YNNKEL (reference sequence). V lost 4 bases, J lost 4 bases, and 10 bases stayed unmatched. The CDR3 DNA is TGTGCCAGCAGCCTGGAGGGACAGGGGGCGTTTCCAGAGACCCAGTACTTC. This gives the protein CASSLEGQGAFPETQYF.

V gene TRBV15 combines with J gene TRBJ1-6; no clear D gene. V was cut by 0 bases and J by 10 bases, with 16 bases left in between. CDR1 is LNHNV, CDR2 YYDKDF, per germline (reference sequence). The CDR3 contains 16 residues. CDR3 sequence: CATSRDIDAGSSPLHF. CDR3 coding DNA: TGTGCCACCAGCAGAGATATCGACGCCGGGAGCTCACCCCTCCACTTT. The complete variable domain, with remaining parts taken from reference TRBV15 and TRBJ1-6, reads DAMVIQNPRYQVTQFGKPVTLSCSQTLNHNVMYWYQQKSSQAPKLLFHYYDKDFNNEADTPDNFQSRRPNTSFCFLDIRSPGLGDTAMYLCATSRDIDAGSSPLHFGNGTRLTVT.

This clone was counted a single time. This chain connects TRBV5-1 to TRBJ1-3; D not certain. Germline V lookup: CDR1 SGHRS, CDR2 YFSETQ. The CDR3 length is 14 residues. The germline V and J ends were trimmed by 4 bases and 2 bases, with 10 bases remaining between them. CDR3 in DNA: TGCGCCAGCAGCCAAGGCGGGACTGGAAACACCATATATTTT. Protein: CASSQGGTGNTIYF.

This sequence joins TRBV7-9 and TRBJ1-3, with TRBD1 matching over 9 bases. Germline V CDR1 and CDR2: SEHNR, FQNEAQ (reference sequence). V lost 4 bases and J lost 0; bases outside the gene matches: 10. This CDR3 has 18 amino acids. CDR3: CASSYETGGTFSGNTIYF. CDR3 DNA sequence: TGTGCCAGCAGCTATGAGACAGGGGGTACGTTCTCTGGAAACACCATATATTTT. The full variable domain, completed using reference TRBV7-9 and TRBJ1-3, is DTGVSQNPRHKITKRGQNVTFRCDPISEHNRLYWYRQTLGQGPEFLTYFQNEAQLEKSRLLSDRFSAERPKGSFSTLEIQRTEQGDSAMYLCASSYETGGTFSGNTIYFGEGSWLTVV.

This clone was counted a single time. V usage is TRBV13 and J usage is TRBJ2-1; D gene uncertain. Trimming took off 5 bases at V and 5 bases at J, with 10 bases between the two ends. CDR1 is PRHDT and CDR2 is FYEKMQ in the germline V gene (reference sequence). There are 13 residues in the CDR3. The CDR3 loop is CASSLRLDNEQFF. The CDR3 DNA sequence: TGTGCCAGCAGCCTCCGACTCGACAATGAGCAGTTCTTC. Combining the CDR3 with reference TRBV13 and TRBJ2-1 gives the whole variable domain AAGVIQSPRHLIKEKRETATLKCYPIPRHDTVYWYQQGPGQDPQFLISFYEKMQSDKGSIPDRFSAQQFSDYHSELNMSSLELGDSALYFCASSLRLDNEQFFGPGTRLTVL.

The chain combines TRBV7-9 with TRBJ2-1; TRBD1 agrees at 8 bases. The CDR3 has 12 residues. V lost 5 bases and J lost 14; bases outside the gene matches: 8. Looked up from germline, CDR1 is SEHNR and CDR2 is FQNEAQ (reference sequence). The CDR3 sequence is CASSPGGTGEFF. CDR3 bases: TGTGCCAGCAGCCCCGGTGGGACAGGAGAGTTCTTC.

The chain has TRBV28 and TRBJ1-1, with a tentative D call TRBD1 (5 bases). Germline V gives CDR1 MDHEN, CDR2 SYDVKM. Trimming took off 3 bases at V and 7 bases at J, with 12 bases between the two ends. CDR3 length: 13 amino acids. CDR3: CASSLSGFGEAFF. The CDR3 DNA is TGTGCCAGCAGTTTGTCAGGGTTTGGTGAAGCTTTCTTT.

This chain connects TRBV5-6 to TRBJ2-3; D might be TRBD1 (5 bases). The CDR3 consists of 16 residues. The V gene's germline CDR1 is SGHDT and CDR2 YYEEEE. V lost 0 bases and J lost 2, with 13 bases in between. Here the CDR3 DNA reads TGTGCCAGCAGCTTGGTCGTGGGGCAGGTCACAGATACGCAGTATTTT. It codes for CASSLVVGQVTDTQYF.

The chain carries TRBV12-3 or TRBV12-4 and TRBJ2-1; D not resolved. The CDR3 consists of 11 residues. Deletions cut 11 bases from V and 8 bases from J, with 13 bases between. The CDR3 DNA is TGTGCCGTCCTAGTGGCGTATGAGCAGTTCTTC. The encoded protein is CAVLVAYEQFF.

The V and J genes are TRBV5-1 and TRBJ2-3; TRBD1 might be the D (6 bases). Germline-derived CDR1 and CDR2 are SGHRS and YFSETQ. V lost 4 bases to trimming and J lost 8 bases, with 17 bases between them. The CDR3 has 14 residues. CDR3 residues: CASSHQGGIVTQYF. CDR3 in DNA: TGCGCCAGCAGCCATCAAGGGGGAATCGTTACGCAGTATTTT.

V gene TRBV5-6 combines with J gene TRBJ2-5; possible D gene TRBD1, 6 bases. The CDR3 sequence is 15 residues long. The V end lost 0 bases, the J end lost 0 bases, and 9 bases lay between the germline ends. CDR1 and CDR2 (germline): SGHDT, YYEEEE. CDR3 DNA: TGTGCCAGCAGCTTGGCTCAGGGGAACCAAGAGACCCAGTACTTC. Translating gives CASSLAQGNQETQYF.

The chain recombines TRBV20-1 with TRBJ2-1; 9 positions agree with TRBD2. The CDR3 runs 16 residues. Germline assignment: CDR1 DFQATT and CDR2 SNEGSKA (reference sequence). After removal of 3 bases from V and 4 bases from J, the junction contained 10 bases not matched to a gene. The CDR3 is CSASGFVAGEYNEQFF. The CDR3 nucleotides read TGCAGTGCTAGTGGTTTTGTAGCGGGAGAGTACAATGAGCAGTTCTTC.

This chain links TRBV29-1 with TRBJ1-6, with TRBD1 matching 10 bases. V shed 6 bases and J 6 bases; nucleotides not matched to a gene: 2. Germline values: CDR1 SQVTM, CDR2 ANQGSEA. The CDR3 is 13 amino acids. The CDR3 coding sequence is TGCAGCGTAAGGGACAGGGGTAATTCACCCCTCCACTTT. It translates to CSVRDRGNSPLHF. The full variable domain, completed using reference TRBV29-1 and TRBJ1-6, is SAVISQKPSRDICQRGTSLTIQCQVDSQVTMMFWYRQQPGQSLTLIATANQGSEATYESGFVIDKFPISRPNLTFSTLTVSNMSPEDSSIYLCSVRDRGNSPLHFGNGTRLTVT.

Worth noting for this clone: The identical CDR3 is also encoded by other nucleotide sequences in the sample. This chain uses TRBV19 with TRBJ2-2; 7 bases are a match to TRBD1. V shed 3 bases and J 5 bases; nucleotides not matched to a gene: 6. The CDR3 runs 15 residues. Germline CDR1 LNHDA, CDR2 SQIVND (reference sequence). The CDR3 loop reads CASSIRTGGTGELFF. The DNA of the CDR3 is TGTGCCAGTAGTATCAGGACAGGTGGAACCGGGGAGCTGTTTTTT.

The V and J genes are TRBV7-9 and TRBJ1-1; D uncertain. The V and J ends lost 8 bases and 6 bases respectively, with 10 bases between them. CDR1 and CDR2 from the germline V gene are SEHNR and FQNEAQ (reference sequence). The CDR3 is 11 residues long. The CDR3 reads CASGRAAEAFF. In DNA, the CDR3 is TGTGCCAGCGGGCGGGCGGCTGAAGCTTTCTTT.